This T cell receptor (beta chain) came from a study of OX40 agonist ivuxolimab in advanced cancers. Study-wide context: Three patients responded partially, comprising one with hepatocellular carcinoma and two with cutaneous melanoma. Broader study findings: Antigen specificity of clonally expanded peripheral T cells was not established.

The CDR3 sequence is 15 residues long. Germline V lookup: CDR1 SEHNR, CDR2 FQNEAQ (reference sequence). V shed 5 bases, J shed 8 bases, and the junction held 11 bases outside the gene matches. About this clone: Antigen specificity is unknown.

Repertoires were generated with immunoSEQ multiplex PCR, while TCRdb's copy carries only in-frame clones and drops some. The profile covers about 55,000 clones, with roughly 86% appearing a single time and roughly 13% taken by the ten largest. The clonotype comes from an adult with an advanced solid tumor such as melanoma, head and neck, liver or kidney cancer. The sequences come from CD4+ or CD8+ T cells sorted from blood, collected in a trial of the OX40 agonist ivuxolimab. The chain carries TRBV7-9 and TRBJ1-5, with 8 bases that match TRBD1. The CDR3 DNA sequence: TGTGCCAGCAGCCTGGGACAGGCACCGGGAGAGCCCCAGCATTTT. Protein: CASSLGQAPGEPQHF.